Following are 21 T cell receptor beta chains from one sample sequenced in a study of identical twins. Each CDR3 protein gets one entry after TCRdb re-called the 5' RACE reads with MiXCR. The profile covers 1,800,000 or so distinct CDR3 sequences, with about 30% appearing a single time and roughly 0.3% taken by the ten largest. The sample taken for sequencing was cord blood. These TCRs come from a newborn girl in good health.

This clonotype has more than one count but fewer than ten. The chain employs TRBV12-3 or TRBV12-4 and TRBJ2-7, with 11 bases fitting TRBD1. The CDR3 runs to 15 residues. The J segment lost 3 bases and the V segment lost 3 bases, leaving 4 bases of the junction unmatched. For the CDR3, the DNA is TGTGCCAGCAGTTTTGGGACAGGGGGGATCTACGAGCAGTACTTC. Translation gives CASSFGTGGIYEQYF.

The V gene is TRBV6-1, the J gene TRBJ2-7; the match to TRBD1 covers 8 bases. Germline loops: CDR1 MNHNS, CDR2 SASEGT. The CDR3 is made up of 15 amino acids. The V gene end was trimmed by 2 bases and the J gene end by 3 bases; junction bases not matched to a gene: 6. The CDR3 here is CASSEPPQGGYEQYF. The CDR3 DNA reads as TGTGCCAGCAGTGAACCCCCACAGGGGGGCTACGAGCAGTACTTC.

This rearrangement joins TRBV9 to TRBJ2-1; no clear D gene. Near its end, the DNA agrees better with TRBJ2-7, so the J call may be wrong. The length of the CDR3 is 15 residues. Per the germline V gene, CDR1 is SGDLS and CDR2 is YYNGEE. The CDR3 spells CASSVASVGYNEQYF. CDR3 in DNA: TGTGCCAGCAGCGTAGCGTCTGTCGGGTACAATGAGCAGTACTTC.

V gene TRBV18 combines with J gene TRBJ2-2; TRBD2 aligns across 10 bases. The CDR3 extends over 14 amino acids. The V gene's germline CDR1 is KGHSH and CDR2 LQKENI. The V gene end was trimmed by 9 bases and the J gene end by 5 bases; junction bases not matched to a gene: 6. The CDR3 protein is CASATSGRTGELFF. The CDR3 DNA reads TGTGCCAGTGCGACTAGCGGGCGGACCGGGGAGCTGTTTTTT.

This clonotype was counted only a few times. The CDR3 reads CSARDSHSGWEQFF. In DNA, the CDR3 is TGCAGTGCTAGAGATTCGCACTCCGGTTGGGAGCAGTTCTTC. The rearrangement joins TRBV20-1 to TRBJ2-1, with D hard to call. Deletions cut 0 bases from V and 10 bases from J, with 16 bases between. Germline V gene sequence: CDR1 DFQATT, CDR2 SNEGSKA (reference sequence). The CDR3 runs to 14 residues.

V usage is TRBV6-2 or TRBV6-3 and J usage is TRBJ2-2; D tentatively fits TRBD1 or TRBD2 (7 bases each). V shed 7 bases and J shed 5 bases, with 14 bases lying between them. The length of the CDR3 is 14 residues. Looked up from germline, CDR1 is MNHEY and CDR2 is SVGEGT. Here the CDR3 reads CASTQGGLTGELFF. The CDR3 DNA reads TGTGCCAGCACTCAGGGGGGGCTGACCGGGGAGCTGTTTTTT.

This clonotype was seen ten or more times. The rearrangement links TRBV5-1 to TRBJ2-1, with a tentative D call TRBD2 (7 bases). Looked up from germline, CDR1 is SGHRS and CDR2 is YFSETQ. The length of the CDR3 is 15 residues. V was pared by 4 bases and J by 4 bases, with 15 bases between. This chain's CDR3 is CASSLRGALYNEQFF. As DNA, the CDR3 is TGCGCCAGCAGCCTTCGGGGGGCCCTTTACAATGAGCAGTTCTTC. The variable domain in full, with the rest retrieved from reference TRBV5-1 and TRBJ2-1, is KAGVTQTPRYLIKTRGQQVTLSCSPISGHRSVSWYQQTPGQGLQFLFEYFSETQRNKGNFPGRFSGRQFSNSRSEMNVSTLELGDSALYLCASSLRGALYNEQFFGPGTRLTVL.

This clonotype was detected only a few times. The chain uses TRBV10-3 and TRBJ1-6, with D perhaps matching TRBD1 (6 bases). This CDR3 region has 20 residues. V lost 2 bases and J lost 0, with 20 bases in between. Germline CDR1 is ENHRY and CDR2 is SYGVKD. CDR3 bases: TGTGCCATCAGTGAGAGGGGGATACAGTTTTTCAGCTCCTATAATTCACCCCTCCACTTT. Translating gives CAISERGIQFFSSYNSPLHF.

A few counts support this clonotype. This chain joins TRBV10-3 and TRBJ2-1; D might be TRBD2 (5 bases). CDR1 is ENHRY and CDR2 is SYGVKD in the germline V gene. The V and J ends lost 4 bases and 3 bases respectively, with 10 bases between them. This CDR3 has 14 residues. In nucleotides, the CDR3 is TGTGCCATCAGTGGGGTAGCGAACTACAATGAGCAGTTCTTC. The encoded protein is CAISGVANYNEQFF.

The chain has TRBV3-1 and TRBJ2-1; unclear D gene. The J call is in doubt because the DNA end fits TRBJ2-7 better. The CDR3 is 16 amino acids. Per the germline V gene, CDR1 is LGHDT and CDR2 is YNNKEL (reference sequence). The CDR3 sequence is CASSQVVVVSYNEQYF. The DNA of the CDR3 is TGTGCCAGCAGCCAAGTGGTAGTAGTCTCCTACAATGAGCAGTACTTC.

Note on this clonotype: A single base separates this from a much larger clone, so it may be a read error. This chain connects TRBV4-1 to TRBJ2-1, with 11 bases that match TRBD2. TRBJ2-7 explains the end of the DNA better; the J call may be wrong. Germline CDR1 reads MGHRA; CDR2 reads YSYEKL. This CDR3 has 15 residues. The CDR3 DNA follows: TGCGCCAGCAGCCAGGTACTAGCGGGGGCCAATGAGCAGTACTTC. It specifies CASSQVLAGANEQYF.

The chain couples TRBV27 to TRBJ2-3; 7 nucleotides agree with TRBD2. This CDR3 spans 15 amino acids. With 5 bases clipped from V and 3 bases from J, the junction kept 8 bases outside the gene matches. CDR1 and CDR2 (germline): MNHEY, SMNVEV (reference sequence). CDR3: CASSNLWGGTDTQYF. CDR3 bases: TGTGCCAGCAGTAACCTATGGGGAGGGACAGATACGCAGTATTTT.

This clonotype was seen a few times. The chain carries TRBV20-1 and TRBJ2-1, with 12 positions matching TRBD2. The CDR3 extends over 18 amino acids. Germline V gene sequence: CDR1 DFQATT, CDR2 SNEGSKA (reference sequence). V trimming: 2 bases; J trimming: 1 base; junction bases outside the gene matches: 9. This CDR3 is CSARWVTSGRGSYNEQFF. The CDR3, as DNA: TGCAGTGCTAGATGGGTGACTAGCGGGAGAGGGTCCTACAATGAGCAGTTCTTC.

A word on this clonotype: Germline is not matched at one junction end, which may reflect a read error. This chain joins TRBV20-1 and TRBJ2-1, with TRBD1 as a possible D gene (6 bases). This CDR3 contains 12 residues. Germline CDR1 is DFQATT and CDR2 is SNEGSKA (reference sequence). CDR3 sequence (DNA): TGCAGTTCTAGCCAGGGGAAGGGTGAGCAGTTCTTC. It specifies CSSSQGKGEQFF.

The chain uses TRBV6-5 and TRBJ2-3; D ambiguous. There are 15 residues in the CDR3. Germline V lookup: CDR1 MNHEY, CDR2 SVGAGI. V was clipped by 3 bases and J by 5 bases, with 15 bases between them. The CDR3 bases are TGTGCCAGCAGTTATGGTAGGAGAGCGAGAGATACGCAGTATTTT. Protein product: CASSYGRRARDTQYF.

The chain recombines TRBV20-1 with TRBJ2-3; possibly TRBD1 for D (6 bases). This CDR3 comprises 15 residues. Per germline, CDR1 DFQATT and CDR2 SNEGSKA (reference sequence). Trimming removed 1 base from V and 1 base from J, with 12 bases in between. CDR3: CSARVWGRGTDTQYF. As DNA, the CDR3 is TGCAGTGCTAGAGTATGGGGGCGGGGCACAGATACGCAGTATTTT.

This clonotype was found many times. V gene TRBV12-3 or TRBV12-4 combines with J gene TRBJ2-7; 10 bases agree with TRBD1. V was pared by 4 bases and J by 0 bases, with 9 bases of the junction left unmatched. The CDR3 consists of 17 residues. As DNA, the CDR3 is TGTGCCAGCAGTTCTCCTAGACAGGGGGCATCCTCCTACGAGCAGTACTTC. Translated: CASSSPRQGASSYEQYF.

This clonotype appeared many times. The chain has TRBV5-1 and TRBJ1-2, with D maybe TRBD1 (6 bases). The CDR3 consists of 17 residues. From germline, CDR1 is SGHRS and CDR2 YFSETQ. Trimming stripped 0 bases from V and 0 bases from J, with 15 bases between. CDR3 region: CASSLGTDLLANYGYTF. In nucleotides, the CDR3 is TGCGCCAGCAGCTTGGGGACAGATCTTTTAGCTAACTATGGCTACACCTTC. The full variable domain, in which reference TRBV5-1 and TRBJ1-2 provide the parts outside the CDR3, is KAGVTQTPRYLIKTRGQQVTLSCSPISGHRSVSWYQQTPGQGLQFLFEYFSETQRNKGNFPGRFSGRQFSNSRSEMNVSTLELGDSALYLCASSLGTDLLANYGYTFGSGTRLTVV.

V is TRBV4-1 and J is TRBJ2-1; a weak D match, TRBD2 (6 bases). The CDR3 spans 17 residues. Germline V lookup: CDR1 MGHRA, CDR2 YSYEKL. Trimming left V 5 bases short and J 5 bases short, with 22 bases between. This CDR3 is CASSLRLVPTRHNEQFF. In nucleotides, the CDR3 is TGCGCCAGCAGCTTACGACTAGTCCCTACACGCCACAATGAGCAGTTCTTC.

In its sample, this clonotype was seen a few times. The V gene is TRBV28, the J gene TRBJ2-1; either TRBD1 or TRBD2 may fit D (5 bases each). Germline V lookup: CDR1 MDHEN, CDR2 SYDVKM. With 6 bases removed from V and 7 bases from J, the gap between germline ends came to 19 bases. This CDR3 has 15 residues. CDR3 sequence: CASRGVRGGRNEQFF. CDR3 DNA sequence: TGTGCCAGCAGGGGGGTAAGGGGCGGGCGTAATGAGCAGTTCTTC. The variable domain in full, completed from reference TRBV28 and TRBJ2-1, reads DVKVTQSSRYLVKRTGEKVFLECVQDMDHENMFWYRQDPGLGLRLIYFSYDVKMKEKGDIPEGYSVSREKKERFSLILESASTNQTSMYLCASRGVRGGRNEQFFGPGTRLTVL.

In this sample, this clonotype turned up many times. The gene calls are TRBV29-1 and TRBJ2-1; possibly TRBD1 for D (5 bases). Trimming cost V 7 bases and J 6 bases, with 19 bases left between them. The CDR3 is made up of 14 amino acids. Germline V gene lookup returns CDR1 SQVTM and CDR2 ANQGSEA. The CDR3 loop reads CSARPVPTVNEQFF. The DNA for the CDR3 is TGCAGCGCCCGCCCCGTCCCGACAGTCAATGAGCAGTTCTTC.